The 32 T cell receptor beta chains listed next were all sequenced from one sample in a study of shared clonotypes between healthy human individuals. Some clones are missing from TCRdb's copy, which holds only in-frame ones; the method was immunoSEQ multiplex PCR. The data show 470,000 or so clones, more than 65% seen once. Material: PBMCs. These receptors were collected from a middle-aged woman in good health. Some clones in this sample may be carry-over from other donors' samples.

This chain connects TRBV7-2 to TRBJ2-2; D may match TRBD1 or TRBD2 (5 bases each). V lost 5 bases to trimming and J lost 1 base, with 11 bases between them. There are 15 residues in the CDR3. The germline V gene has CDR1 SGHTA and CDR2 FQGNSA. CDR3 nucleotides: TGTGCCAGCAGCCTCGGGGCAGGGAACACCGGGGAGCTGTTTTTT. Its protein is CASSLGAGNTGELFF.

The CDR3 DNA reads as TGTGCCAGCAGTGAGGCCGGACTGTCCCTAGGGGAGCTGTTTTTT. Its protein product is CASSEAGLSLGELFF. The chain is built from TRBV28 and TRBJ2-2; perhaps TRBD2 as D (5 bases). Trimming cost V 5 bases and J 8 bases, with 18 bases left between them. CDR3 size: 15 residues. Germline V gene lookup returns CDR1 MDHEN and CDR2 SYDVKM.

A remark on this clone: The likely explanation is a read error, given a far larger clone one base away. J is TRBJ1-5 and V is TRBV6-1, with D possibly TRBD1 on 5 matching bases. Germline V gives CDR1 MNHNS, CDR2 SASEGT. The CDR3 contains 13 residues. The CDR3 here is CASSEGGRQPPHF. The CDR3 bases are TGTGCCAGCAGTGAAGGTGGGCGACAGCCCCCGCATTTT.

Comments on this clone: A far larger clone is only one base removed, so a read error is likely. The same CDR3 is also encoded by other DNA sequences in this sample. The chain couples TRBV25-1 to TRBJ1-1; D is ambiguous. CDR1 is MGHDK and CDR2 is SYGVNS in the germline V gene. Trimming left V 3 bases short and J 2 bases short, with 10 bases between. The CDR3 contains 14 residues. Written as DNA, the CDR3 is TGTGCCAGCAGTGACCGCAGCCTTAACACTGAAGCTTTCTTT. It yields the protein CASSDRSLNTEAFF.

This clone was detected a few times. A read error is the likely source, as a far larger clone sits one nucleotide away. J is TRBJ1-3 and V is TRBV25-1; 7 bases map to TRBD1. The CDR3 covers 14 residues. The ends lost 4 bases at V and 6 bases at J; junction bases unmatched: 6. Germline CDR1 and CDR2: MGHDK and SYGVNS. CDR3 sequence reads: CASSVGGDVNTIYF. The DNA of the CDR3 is TGTGCCAGCAGTGTAGGGGGCGATGTAAACACCATATATTTT.

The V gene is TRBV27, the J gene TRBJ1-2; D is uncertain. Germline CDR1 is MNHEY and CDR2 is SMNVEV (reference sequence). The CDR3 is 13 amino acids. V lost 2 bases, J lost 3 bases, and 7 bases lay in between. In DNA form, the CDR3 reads TGTGCCAGCAGTTTAAGCGGGGACTATGGCTACACCTTC. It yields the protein CASSLSGDYGYTF.

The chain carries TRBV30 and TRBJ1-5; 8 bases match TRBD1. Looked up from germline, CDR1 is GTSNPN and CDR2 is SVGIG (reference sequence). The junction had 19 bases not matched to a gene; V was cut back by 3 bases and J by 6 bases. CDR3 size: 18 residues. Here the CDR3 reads CAWSGDRTGIRGGQPQHF. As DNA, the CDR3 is TGTGCCTGGAGCGGGGACAGGACAGGGATAAGAGGAGGTCAGCCCCAGCATTTT.

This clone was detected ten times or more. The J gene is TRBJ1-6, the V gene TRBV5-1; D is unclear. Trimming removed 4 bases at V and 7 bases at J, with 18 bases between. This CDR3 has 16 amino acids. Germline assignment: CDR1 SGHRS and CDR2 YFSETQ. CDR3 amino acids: CASSPLTGRRNSPLHF. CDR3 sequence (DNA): TGCGCCAGCAGCCCTCTGACCGGCCGTCGAAATTCACCCCTCCACTTT.

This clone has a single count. The CDR3 coding sequence is TGTGCCAGCTCACCTAGACAGGGCAATCAGCCCCAGCATTTT. It yields the protein CASSPRQGNQPQHF. This chain joins TRBV18 and TRBJ1-5; tentatively, D is TRBD1 (6 bases). V lost 3 bases, J lost 2 bases, and 8 bases lay in between. Germline-derived CDR1 and CDR2 are KGHSH and LQKENI. CDR3 length: 14 amino acids.

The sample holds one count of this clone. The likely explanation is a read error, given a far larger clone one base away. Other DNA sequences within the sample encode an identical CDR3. The CDR3: CASNLAVRTGGLGSYEQYF. As DNA, the CDR3 is TGTGCCAGCAACTTAGCGGTGAGAACAGGGGGACTGGGGTCCTACGAGCAGTACTTC. The V and J genes are TRBV7-9 and TRBJ2-7; 8 bases fit TRBD1. Germline V gene lookup returns CDR1 SEHNR and CDR2 FQNEAQ (reference sequence). The CDR3 runs 19 residues.

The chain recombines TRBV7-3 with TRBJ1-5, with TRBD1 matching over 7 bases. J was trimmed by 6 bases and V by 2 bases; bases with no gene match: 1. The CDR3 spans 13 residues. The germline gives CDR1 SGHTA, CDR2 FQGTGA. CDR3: CASSLDRVQPQHF. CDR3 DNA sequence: TGTGCCAGCAGCTTAGACAGGGTTCAGCCCCAGCATTTT. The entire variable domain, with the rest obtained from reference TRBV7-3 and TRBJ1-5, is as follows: GAGVSQTPSNKVTEKGKYVELRCDPISGHTALYWYRQSLGQGPEFLIYFQGTGAADDSGLPNDRFFAVRPEGSVSTLKIQRTERGDSAVYLCASSLDRVQPQHFGDGTRLSIL.

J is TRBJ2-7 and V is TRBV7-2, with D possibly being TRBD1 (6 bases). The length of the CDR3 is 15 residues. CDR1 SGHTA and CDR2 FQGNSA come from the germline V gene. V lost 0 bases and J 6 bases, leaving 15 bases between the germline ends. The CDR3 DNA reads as TGTGCCAGCAGCTTAGCGGCAGGGGAATTGCTCGAGCAGTACTTC. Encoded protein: CASSLAAGELLEQYF.

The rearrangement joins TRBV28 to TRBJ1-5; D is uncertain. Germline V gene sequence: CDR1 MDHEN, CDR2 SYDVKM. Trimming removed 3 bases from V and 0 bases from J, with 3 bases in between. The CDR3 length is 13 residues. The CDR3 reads CASSFYSNQPQHF. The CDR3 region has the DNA TGTGCCAGCAGTTTTTATAGCAATCAGCCCCAGCATTTT.

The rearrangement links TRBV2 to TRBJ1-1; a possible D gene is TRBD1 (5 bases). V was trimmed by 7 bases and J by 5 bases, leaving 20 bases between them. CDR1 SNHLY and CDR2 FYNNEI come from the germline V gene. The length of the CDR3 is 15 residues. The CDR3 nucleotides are TGTGCCAGCACCGAAAGGGTGCAGGGCAAAACTGAAGCTTTCTTT. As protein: CASTERVQGKTEAFF.

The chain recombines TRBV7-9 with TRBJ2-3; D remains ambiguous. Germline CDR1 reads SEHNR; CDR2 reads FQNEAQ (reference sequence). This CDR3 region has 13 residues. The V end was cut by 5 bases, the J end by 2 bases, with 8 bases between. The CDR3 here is CASSPYYTDTQYF. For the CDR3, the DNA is TGTGCCAGCAGCCCATACTACACAGATACGCAGTATTTT.

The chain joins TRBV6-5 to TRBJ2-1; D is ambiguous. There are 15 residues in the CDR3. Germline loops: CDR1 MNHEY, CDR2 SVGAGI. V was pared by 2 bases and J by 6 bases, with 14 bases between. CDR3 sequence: CASSYRGEGFNEQFF. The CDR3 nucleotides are TGTGCCAGCAGTTACCGTGGGGAAGGCTTCAATGAGCAGTTCTTC.

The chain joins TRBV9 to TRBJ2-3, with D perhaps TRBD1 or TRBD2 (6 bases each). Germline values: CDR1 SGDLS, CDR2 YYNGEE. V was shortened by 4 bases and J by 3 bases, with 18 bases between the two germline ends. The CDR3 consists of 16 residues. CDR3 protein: CASSPRGGRSTDTQYF. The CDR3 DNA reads TGTGCCAGCAGCCCGAGAGGGGGGAGGAGTACAGATACGCAGTATTTT.

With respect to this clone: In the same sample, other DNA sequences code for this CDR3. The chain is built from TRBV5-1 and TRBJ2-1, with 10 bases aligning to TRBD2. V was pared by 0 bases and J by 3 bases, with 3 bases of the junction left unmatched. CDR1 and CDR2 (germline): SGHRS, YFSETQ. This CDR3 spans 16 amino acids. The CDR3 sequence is CASSLGGLAVYNEQFF. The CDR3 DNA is TGCGCCAGCAGCTTGGGAGGACTAGCGGTCTACAATGAGCAGTTCTTC.

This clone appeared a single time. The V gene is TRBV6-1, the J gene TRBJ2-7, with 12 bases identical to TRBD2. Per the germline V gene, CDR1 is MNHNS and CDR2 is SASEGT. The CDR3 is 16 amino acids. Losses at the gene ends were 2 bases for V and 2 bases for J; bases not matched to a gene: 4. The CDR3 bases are TGTGCCAGCAGTGAATCCCTAGCGGGAGGGCCCTACGAGCAGTACTTC. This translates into CASSESLAGGPYEQYF.

The chain's CDR3 is CASGPFDSNQPQHF. The CDR3, as DNA: TGTGCCAGCGGACCTTTCGATAGCAATCAGCCCCAGCATTTT. The V gene is TRBV27, the J gene TRBJ1-5; no definite D call. With 8 bases removed from V and 0 bases from J, the gap between germline ends came to 11 bases. The CDR3 is 14 amino acids. Per the germline V gene, CDR1 is MNHEY and CDR2 is SMNVEV (reference sequence).

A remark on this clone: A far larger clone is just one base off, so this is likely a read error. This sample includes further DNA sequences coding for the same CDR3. The CDR3 loop is CASAGSAGQTTEAFF. CDR3 nucleotides: TGTGCCAGCGCAGGGAGCGCTGGACAGACCACCGAAGCTTTCTTT. V is TRBV18 and J is TRBJ1-1; D perhaps matches TRBD1 (6 bases). Trimming stripped 8 bases from V and 8 bases from J, with 24 bases between. The CDR3 is 15 amino acids. Germline V CDR1 and CDR2: KGHSH, LQKENI.

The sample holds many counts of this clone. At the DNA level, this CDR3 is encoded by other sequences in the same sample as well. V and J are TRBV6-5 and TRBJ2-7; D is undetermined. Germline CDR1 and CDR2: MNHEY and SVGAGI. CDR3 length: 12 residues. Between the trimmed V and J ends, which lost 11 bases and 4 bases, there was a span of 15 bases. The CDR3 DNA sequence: TGTGCCCGCGCGCTAGGTATGTACGAGCAGTACTTC. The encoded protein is CARALGMYEQYF.

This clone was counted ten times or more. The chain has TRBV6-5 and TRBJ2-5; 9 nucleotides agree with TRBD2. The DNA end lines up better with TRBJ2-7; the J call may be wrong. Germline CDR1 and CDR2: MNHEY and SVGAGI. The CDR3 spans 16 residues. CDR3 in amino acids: CASSYGLGTSIYEQYF. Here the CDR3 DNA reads TGTGCCAGCAGTTATGGTCTGGGGACTAGCATCTACGAGCAGTACTTC.

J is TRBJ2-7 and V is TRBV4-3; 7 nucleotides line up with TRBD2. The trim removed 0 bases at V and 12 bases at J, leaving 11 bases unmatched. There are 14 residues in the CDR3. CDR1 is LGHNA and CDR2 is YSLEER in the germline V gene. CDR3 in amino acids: CASSQDLAGELLYF. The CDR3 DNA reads TGCGCCAGCAGCCAAGATCTTGCGGGAGAGCTACTGTACTTC.

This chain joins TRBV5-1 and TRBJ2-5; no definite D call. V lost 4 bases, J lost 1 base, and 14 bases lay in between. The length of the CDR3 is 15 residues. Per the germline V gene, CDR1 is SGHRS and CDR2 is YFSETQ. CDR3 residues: CASSRSYTAQETQYF. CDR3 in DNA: TGCGCCAGCAGCCGATCTTACACTGCCCAAGAGACCCAGTACTTC.

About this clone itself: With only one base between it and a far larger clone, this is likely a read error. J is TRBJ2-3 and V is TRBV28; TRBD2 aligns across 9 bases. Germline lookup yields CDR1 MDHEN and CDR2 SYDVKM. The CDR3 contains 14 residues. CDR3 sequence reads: CAGSPGLAFDTQYF. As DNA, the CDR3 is TGTGCCGGCAGTCCGGGACTAGCATTTGATACGCAGTATTTT. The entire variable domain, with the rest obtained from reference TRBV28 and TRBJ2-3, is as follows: DVKVTQSSRYLVKRTGEKVFLECVQDMDHENMFWYRQDPGLGLRLIYFSYDVKMKEKGDIPEGYSVSREKKERFSLILESASTNQTSMYLCAGSPGLAFDTQYFGPGTRLTVL.

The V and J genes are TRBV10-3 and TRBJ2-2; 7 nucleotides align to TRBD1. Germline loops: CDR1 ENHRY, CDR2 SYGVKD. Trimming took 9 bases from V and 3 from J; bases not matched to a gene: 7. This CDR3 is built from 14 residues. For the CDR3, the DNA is TGTGCCATAAAAGGAACAGGGGACACCGGGGAGCTGTTTTTT. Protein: CAIKGTGDTGELFF.

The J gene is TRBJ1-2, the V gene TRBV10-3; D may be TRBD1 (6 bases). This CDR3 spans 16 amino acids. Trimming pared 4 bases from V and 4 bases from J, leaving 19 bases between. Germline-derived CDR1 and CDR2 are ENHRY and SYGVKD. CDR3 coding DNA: TGTGCCATCAGTGCGGACGGGGGCTTTCGCCGCTATGGCTACACCTTC. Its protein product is CAISADGGFRRYGYTF.

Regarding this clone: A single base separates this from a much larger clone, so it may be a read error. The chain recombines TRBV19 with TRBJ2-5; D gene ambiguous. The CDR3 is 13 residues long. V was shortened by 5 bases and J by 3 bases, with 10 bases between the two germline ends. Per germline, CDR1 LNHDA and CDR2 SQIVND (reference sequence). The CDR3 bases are TGTGCCAGTAGTGTAAACAGTGAAGAGACCCAGTACTTC. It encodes CASSVNSEETQYF.

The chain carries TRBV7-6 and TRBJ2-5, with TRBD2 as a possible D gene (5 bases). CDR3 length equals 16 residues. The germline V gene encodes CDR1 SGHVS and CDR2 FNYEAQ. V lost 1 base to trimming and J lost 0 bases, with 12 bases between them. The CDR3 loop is CASSLVLGRHQETQYF. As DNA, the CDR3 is TGTGCCAGCAGCTTAGTGCTGGGGAGACACCAAGAGACCCAGTACTTC.

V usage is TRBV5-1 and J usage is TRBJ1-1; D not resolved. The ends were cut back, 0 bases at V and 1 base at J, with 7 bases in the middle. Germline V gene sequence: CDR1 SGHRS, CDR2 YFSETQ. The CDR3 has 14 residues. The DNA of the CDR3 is TGCGCCAGCAGCTTGGCGCCGGAGAACACTGAAGCTTTCTTT. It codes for CASSLAPENTEAFF. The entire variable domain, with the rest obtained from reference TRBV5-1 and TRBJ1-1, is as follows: KAGVTQTPRYLIKTRGQQVTLSCSPISGHRSVSWYQQTPGQGLQFLFEYFSETQRNKGNFPGRFSGRQFSNSRSEMNVSTLELGDSALYLCASSLAPENTEAFFGQGTRLTVV.

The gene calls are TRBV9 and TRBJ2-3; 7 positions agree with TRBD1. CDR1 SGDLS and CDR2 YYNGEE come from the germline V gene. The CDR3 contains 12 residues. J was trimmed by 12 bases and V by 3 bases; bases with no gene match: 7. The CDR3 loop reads CASSGRTGFQYF. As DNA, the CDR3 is TGTGCCAGCAGCGGCCGGACAGGATTTCAGTATTTT.